This TCR beta chain was captured by sequencing in a study of T cell responses to AZD1222 COVID-19 vaccine (TCRdb year 2021). With respect to the entire study: TCR sequencing was performed for roughly 250 trial participants, of whom some 200 were given two doses of AZD1222 and approximately 25 were given two doses of MenACWY control vaccine. Trial participants were enrolled by age into 18-55, 56-69 and 70-plus year subgroups, with 148, 28 and 57 TCR-sequenced participants respectively. The paper's findings and limits, for the study overall: Reportedly, close to half of the unique spike-specific TCRs recognized epitopes lying outside the regions that are mutated in the B.1.351 and B.1.1.7 variants. The whole spike protein was spanned by vaccine-associated CD4 TCRs, and dominant responses were seen in regions 160-218 and 743-854. In the small 56-69-year group, the increase in depth fell short of significance, most likely because of low power. Spike-specific TCR breadth and depth rose significantly after two AZD1222 doses compared with day 0 and with MenACWY recipients. Participants were mostly white British, with more females than males. The authors suggested clonal diversity may have been underestimated. Conclusions about previously exposed vaccinees were limited because only six AZD1222 recipients were SARS-CoV-2 seropositive at baseline. No day 14 peak-response samples were available, so repertoires were characterized only after the peak T cell response.

The time point label on this specimen signifies: baseline before first vaccination. Explained via the paper, the treatment or condition label denotes: meningococcal conjugate vaccine given as trial control. The vaccinee samples were drawn from two UK trials, COV001 and COV002, one of which was a single-blind randomized controlled phase 2/3 trial testing AZD1222 (ChAdOx1 nCoV-19) in healthy adults. For TCRbeta chain sequencing, PBMC samples from trial participants were taken at day 0 and at day 28 after the second dose. To note about this clone: Its antigen is currently not known. The record has no base qualities; no much larger clone is one base away.

The CDR3 regions of human TCRbeta chains were analyzed by immunosequencing. The authors processed their data as follows. Repertoire TCRs were checked for matches against a reference library of SARS-CoV-2-specific TCRs that had been generated using the MIRA antigen-specificity platform. Breadth meant the fraction of unique TCRs that were SARS-CoV-2-associated, whereas depth meant the fraction of total T cells that were SARS-CoV-2-associated. Using the MIRA data, each spike-specific TCR was mapped to the spike region that the TCR reacts to and placed in a CD4 or CD8 class. Log10-transformed breadth and depth values were compared by one-way ANOVA with Sidak's multiple comparisons tests. TCRdb mirrors the immuneACCESS table, restricted to in-frame sequences. Some clones are absent from its copies; in checked studies, under half trace to an unresolved V gene, and the reason for the others is unknown. D and trimming come from the DNA, and the V and J calls and clone size come from that table. Counted in this sample were some 170,000 clones; 92% of them appeared once. Roughly 4.5% of the sample is taken by the ten largest.

This TCR came from an adult in good health. The source material was peripheral blood, sampled on day 0 of MenACWY control vaccination.

In nucleotides, the sequence is TGTGCCAGCAGCCAGAGGGGTAGCGGGTCGAGCTCCTACGAGCAGTACTTC. The translation is CASSQRGSGSSSYEQYF. Here the chain combines TRBV14 and TRBJ2-7; a stretch of 7 junction bases matches TRBD2. Its CDR3 holds 17 amino acids, cysteine through phenylalanine. Only the CDR3 DNA stays, 51 bases, in frame from base 1. CDR1 and CDR2 (SGHDN, FVKESK) derive from the germline V gene. V is trimmed back by 3 bases and J by 0 bases, and the junction contains 11 bases that no gene match accounts for. Reference TRBV14 and TRBJ2-7 proteins supply the regions before and after the CDR3; the full variable domain is: EAGVTQFPSHSVIEKGQTVTLRCDPISGHDNLYWYRRVMGKEIKFLLHFVKESKQDESGMPNNRFLAERTGGTYSTLKVQPAELEDSGVYFCASSQRGSGSSSYEQYFGPGTRLTVT.